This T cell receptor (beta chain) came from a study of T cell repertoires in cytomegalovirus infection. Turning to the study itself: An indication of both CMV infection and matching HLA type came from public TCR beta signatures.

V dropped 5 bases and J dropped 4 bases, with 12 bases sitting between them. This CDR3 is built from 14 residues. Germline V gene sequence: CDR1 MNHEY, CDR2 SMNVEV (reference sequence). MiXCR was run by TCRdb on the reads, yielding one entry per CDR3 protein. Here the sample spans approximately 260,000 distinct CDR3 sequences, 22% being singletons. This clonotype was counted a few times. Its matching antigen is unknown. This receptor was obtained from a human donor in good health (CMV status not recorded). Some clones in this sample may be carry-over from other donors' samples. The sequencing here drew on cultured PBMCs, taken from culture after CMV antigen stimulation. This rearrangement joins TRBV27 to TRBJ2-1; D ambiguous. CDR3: CASSHAPLYNEQFF. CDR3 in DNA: TGTGCCAGCAGTCACGCCCCCTTATACAATGAGCAGTTCTTC.